Each of the 6 T cell receptor beta chains below was sequenced from the same sample in a study of CD8+ T cells in alopecia areata. RNA extraction and reverse transcription yielded cDNA as sequencing template. TCRdb keeps only in-frame clones here, not all; method: immunoSEQ multiplex PCR. The sample shows approximately 100,000 clones, around 50% of them seen only once. Input material: CD4+ T cells sorted from blood. These receptor sequences come from a human donor in good health.

The chain couples TRBV7-2 to TRBJ2-5; 8 bases match TRBD2. V lost 1 base, J lost 5 bases, and 9 bases stayed unmatched. Germline loops: CDR1 SGHTA, CDR2 FQGNSA. The CDR3 extends over 16 amino acids. The CDR3 loop is CASSLVGGGLGETQYF. The CDR3 DNA sequence: TGTGCCAGCAGCTTAGTAGGTGGGGGACTAGGGGAGACCCAGTACTTC.

This clone was found a few times. The V gene is TRBV25-1, the J gene TRBJ2-7; D could derive from TRBD1 or TRBD2 (6 bases each). CDR3 length equals 17 residues. CDR1 and CDR2 from the germline V gene are MGHDK and SYGVNS. V shed 5 bases and J shed 2 bases, with 22 bases lying between them. The DNA of the CDR3 is TGTGCCAGCAGTCCAAAGGTCGGGGCAGGGGAGGCCTACGAGCAGTACTTC. Protein: CASSPKVGAGEAYEQYF.

This clone occurred a few times. The J gene is TRBJ2-6, the V gene TRBV29-1, with 7 bases that match TRBD2. Trimming cost V 6 bases and J 0 bases; bases outside gene matches: 5. This CDR3 contains 15 residues. Germline loops: CDR1 SQVTM, CDR2 ANQGSEA. The chain's CDR3 is CSVSGGGSGANVLTF. In DNA form, the CDR3 reads TGCAGCGTGAGCGGCGGGGGCTCTGGGGCCAACGTCCTGACTTTC.

This chain connects TRBV7-2 to TRBJ2-7; D unclear. The CDR3 has 13 amino acids. Germline lookup yields CDR1 SGHTA and CDR2 FQGNSA. With 5 bases removed from V and 2 bases from J, the gap between germline ends came to 10 bases. CDR3 sequence: CASSLRRTYEQYF. In DNA, the CDR3 is TGTGCCAGCAGCCTACGACGGACCTACGAGCAGTACTTC.

The J gene is TRBJ2-5, the V gene TRBV5-1, with D maybe TRBD2 (5 bases). Germline values: CDR1 SGHRS, CDR2 YFSETQ. V lost 0 bases to trimming and J lost 4 bases, with 13 bases between them. This CDR3 comprises 15 residues. CDR3 nucleotides: TGCGCCAGCAGCTTGGGGGCTAGCTTGGGAGAGACCCAGTACTTC. It specifies CASSLGASLGETQYF.

The V and J genes are TRBV7-2 and TRBJ2-7; 7 bases fit TRBD2. The CDR3 is 14 residues long. Per the germline V gene, CDR1 is SGHTA and CDR2 is FQGNSA. After removal of 5 bases from V and 0 bases from J, the junction contained 4 bases not matched to a gene. CDR3 sequence: CASSPRGVSYEQYF. CDR3 nucleotide sequence: TGTGCCAGCAGCCCCCGGGGGGTCTCCTACGAGCAGTACTTC.